This TCR beta chain is from a study of T cell responses to AZD1222 COVID-19 vaccine. Notes on the study in general: Of spike-specific TCRs, nearly half reportedly target regions left unmutated in variants. The donors showed a predominance of white British ancestry and of females, with possible underestimation of clonal diversity. Two AZD1222 administrations were followed by greater Spike-specific TCR breadth and depth.

Of note for this clone: The target antigen is unknown.

The length of the CDR3 is 15 residues. V was pared by 0 bases and J by 5 bases, with 12 bases between. Per germline, CDR1 MNHEY and CDR2 SMNVEV (reference sequence). TCRdb's copy holds only in-frame clones and misses some; the assay was immunoSEQ multiplex PCR. The sample yields under 100,000 clones, approximately 89% seen once. Both about-4-week and about-12-week second-dose recipients were combined. The chain has TRBV27 and TRBJ2-3; weak D call: TRBD2 (7 bases). Source: peripheral blood, taken 28 days after the second AZD1222 dose. The TCR comes from an adult who received the AZD1222 COVID-19 vaccine. The DNA of the CDR3 is TGTGCCAGCAGTTTATCCCCCGGGGGGCGAGATACGCAGTATTTT. This translates into CASSLSPGGRDTQYF.